This TCR beta chain was sequenced for a study of shared T cell receptors in the human thymus. The method was immunoSEQ multiplex PCR; TCRdb's version includes in-frame clones alone and lacks a portion of them. Among a few hundred thousand clones listed, roughly 94% were seen once. The source material was thymocytes. This TCR was recovered from a human donor.

As DNA, the CDR3 is TGCAGTGCTTGCCGATACAATGAGCAGTTCTTC. Translated: CSACRYNEQFF. The V gene is TRBV20-1, the J gene TRBJ2-1, with D hard to call. Between the trimmed V and J ends, which lost 5 bases and 4 bases, there was a span of 6 bases. CDR3 length: 11 amino acids. From germline, CDR1 is DFQATT and CDR2 SNEGSKA (reference sequence).